Listed below are T cell receptor beta chains from one sample, sequenced in a study of CD8 T cells in ankylosing spondylitis. TCRdb independently ran MiXCR on the 5' RACE reads; one entry per CDR3 protein. The table records about 230,000 distinct CDR3 sequences, under 8.5% of them present only once. Sequenced: blood, either unsorted or a sorted T cell fraction (not recorded which). These receptors were collected from a female donor with ankylosing spondylitis or in good health (not recorded which). The CDR3 runs from the conserved cysteine through the conserved F or W.

CDR3 length: 16; V gene: TRBV14; CDR3 protein: CASSSPGGRGNNEQFF
CDR3 length: 13; V gene: TRBV11-2; CDR3 protein: CASSLETGEKQYF
CDR3 length: 15; V gene: TRBV4-3; CDR3 protein: CASSPRQGTLREQYF
CDR3 length: 12; V gene: TRBV20-1; CDR3 protein: CSARASPDTQYF
CDR3 length: 13; V gene: TRBV7-7; CDR3 protein: CASSLDQSYEQYF
CDR3 length: 13; V gene: TRBV7-9; CDR3 protein: CASSPQGASEQYF
CDR3 length: 15; V gene: TRBV3-1; CDR3 protein: CASSQLLALTDTQYF
CDR3 length: 15; V gene: TRBV28; CDR3 protein: CASSLGQGVSQPQHF
CDR3 length: 13; V gene: TRBV19; CDR3 protein: CASRYNSVYGYTF
CDR3 length: 13; V gene: TRBV29-1; CDR3 protein: CSVERKMNTEAFF
CDR3 length: 15; V gene: TRBV6-1; CDR3 protein: CASRNPRARNTEAFF
CDR3 length: 13; V gene: TRBV2; CDR3 protein: CASLGDTTDTQYF
CDR3 length: 14; V gene: TRBV29-1; CDR3 protein: CSVGSSGAYNEQFF
CDR3 length: 14; V gene: TRBV7-9; CDR3 protein: CASSPPSGSDEQYF
CDR3 length: 14; V gene: TRBV9; CDR3 protein: CASSVDGSLNEQYF
CDR3 length: 14; V gene: TRBV12-3/TRBV12-4; CDR3 protein: CASSLTSGRYEQYF
CDR3 length: 16; V gene: TRBV4-3; CDR3 protein: CASSQDLGGKYNEQFF
CDR3 length: 12; V gene: TRBV20-1; CDR3 protein: CSAGLAGETQYF
CDR3 length: 16; V gene: TRBV16; CDR3 protein: CASSLGTSGRPNEQFF
CDR3 length: 15; V gene: TRBV7-9; CDR3 protein: CASGYEVGRQYGYTF
CDR3 length: 15; V gene: TRBV7-6; CDR3 protein: CASSLVPGAAYEQYF
CDR3 length: 13; V gene: TRBV7-6; CDR3 protein: CASSPLQGSEQFF
CDR3 length: 14; V gene: TRBV5-1; CDR3 protein: CASSPDRSSYEQYF
CDR3 length: 17; V gene: TRBV14; CDR3 protein: CASSRGPPVLSTGELFF
CDR3 length: 17; V gene: TRBV4-3; CDR3 protein: CASSQDGPSGRPYEQYF
CDR3 length: 13; V gene: TRBV2; CDR3 protein: CASSENLLREQYF
CDR3 length: 15; V gene: TRBV5-5; CDR3 protein: CASSAPGDPASIQYF
CDR3 length: 16; V gene: TRBV18; CDR3 protein: CASSPTSGRLVNEQFF
CDR3 length: 12; V gene: TRBV20-1; CDR3 protein: CSARGGTGELFF
CDR3 length: 15; V gene: TRBV7-2; CDR3 protein: CASSLRTEFYNEQFF
CDR3 length: 19; V gene: TRBV15; CDR3 protein: CATSRDLTSGSLLYNEQFF
CDR3 length: 16; V gene: TRBV5-1; CDR3 protein: CASSLIGGRGYNEQFF
CDR3 length: 11; V gene: TRBV15; CDR3 protein: CATSRGTEAFF
CDR3 length: 15; V gene: TRBV27; CDR3 protein: CASSWGGSGLYEQYF
CDR3 length: 13; V gene: TRBV20-1; CDR3 protein: CSGLPGITDTQYF
CDR3 length: 15; V gene: TRBV4-3; CDR3 protein: CASSQVADSSYEQYF